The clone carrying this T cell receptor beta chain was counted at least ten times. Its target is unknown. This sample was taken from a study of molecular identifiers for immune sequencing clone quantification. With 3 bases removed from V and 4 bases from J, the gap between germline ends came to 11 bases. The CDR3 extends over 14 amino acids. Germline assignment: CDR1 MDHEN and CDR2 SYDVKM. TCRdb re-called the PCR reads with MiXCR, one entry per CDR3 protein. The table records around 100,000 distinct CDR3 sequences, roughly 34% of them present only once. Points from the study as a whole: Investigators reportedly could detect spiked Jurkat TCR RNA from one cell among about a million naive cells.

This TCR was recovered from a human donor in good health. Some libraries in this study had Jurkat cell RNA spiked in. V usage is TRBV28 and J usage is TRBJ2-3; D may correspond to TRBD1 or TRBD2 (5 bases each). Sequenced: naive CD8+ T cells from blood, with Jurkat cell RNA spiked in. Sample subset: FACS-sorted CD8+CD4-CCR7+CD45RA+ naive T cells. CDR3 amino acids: CASSFPGTADTQYF. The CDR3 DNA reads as TGTGCCAGCAGTTTCCCCGGGACCGCAGATACGCAGTATTTT.